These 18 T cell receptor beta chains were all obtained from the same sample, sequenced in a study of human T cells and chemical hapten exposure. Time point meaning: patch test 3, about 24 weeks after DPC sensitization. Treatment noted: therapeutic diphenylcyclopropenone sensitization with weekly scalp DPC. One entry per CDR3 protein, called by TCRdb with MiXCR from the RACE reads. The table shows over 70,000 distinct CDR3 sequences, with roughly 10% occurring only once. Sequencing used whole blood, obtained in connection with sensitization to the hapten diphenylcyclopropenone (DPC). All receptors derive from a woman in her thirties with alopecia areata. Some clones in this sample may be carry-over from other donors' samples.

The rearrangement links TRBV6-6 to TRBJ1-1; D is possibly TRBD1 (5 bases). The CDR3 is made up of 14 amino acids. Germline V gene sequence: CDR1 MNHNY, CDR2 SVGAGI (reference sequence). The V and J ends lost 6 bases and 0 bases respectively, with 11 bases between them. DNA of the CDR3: TGTGCCAGCAGGTTACAGGCCGTGAACACTGAAGCTTTCTTT. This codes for CASRLQAVNTEAFF.

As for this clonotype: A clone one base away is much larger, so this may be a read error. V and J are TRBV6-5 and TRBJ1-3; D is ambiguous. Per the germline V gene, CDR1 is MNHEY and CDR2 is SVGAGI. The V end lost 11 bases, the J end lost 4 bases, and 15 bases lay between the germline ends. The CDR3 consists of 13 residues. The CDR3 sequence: CAGTTPGGNTIYF. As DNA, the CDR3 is TGTGCCGGCACCACCCCCGGGGGAAACACCATATATTTT.

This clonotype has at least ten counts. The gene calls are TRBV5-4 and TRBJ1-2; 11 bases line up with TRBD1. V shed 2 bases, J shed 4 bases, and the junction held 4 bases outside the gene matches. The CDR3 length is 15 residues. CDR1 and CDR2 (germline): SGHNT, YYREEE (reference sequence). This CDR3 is CASSFPDRGLYGYTF. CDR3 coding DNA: TGTGCCAGCAGCTTCCCGGACAGGGGGCTCTATGGCTACACCTTC.

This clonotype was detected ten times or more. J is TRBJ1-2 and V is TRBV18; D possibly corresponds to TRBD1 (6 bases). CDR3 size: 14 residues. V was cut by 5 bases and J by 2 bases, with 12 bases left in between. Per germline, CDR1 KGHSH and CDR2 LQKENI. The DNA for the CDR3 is TGTGCCAGCTCAAGTACAGGGACCAACTATGGCTACACCTTC. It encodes CASSSTGTNYGYTF.

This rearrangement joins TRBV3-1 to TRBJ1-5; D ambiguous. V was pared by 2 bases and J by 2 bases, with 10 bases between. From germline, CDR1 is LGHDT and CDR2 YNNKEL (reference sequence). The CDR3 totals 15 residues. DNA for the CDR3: TGTGCCAGCAGCCAATCAGTCACAGGCAATCAGCCCCAGCATTTT. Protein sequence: CASSQSVTGNQPQHF.

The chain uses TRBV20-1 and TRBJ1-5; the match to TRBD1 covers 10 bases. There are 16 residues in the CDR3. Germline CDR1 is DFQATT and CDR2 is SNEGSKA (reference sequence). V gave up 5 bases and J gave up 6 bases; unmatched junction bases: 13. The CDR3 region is CSAYPGQGSHGQPQHF. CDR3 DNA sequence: TGCAGTGCTTACCCGGGACAGGGGTCTCACGGTCAGCCCCAGCATTTT.

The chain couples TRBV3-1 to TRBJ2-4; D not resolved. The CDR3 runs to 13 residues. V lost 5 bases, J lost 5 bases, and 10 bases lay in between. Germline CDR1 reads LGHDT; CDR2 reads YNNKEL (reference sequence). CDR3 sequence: CASSFEGENIQYF. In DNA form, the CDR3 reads TGTGCCAGCAGCTTCGAAGGAGAAAACATTCAGTACTTC.

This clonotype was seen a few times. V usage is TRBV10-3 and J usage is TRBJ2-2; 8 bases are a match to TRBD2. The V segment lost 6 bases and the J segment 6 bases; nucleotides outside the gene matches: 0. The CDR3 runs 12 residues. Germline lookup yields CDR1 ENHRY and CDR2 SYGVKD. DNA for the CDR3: TGTGCCATCAGGGGACTAGCCGGGGAGCTGTTTTTT. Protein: CAIRGLAGELFF.

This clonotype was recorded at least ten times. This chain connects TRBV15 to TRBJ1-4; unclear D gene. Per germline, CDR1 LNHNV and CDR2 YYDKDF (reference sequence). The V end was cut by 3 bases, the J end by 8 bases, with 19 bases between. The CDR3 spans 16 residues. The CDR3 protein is CATSRGSPADPEKLFF. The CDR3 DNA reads TGTGCCACCAGCAGGGGTAGTCCCGCCGACCCGGAAAAACTGTTTTTT.

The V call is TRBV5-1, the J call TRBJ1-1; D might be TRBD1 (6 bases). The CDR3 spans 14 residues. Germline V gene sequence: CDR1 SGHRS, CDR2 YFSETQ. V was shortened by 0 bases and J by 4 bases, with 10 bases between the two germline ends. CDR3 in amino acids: CASSLAGGGTEAFF. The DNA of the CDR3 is TGCGCCAGCAGCTTGGCCGGAGGGGGCACTGAAGCTTTCTTT. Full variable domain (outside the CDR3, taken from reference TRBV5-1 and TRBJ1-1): KAGVTQTPRYLIKTRGQQVTLSCSPISGHRSVSWYQQTPGQGLQFLFEYFSETQRNKGNFPGRFSGRQFSNSRSEMNVSTLELGDSALYLCASSLAGGGTEAFFGQGTRLTVV.

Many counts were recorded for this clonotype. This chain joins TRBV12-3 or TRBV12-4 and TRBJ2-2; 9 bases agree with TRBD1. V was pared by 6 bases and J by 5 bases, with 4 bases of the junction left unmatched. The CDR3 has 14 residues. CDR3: CASRLGQGTGELFF. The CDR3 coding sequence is TGTGCCAGCAGGCTTGGACAGGGGACCGGGGAGCTGTTTTTT.

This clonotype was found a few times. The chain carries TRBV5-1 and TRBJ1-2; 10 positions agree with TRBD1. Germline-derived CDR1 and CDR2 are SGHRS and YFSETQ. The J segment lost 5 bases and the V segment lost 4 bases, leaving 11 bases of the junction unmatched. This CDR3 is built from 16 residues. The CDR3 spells CASSNPPGQGHYGYTF. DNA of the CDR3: TGCGCCAGCAGCAACCCCCCGGGACAGGGGCATTATGGCTACACCTTC.

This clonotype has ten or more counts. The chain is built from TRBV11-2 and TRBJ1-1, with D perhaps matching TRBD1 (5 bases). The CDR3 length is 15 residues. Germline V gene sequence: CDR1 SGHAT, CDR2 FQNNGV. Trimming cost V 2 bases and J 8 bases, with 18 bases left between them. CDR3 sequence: CASSLFSGGGGEAFF. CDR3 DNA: TGTGCCAGCAGCTTATTCTCTGGGGGAGGAGGAGAAGCTTTCTTT.

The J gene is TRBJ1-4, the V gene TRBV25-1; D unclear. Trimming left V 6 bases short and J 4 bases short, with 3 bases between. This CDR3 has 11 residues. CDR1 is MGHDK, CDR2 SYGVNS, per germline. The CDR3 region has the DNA TGTGCCAGCAGAAGTAATGAAAAACTGTTTTTT. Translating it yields CASRSNEKLFF.

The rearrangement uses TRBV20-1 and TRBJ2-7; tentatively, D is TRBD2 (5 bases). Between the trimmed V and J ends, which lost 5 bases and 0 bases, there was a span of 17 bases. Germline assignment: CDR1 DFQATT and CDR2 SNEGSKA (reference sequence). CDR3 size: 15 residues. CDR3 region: CSAGSSGVSSYEQYV. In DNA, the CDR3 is TGCAGTGCTGGATCCTCCGGGGTGAGCTCCTACGAGCAGTACGTC.

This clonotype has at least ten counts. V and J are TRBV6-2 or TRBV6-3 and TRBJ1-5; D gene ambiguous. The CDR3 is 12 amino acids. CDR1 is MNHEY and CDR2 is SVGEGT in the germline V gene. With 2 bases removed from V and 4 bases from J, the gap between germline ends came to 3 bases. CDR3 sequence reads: CASSYRNQPQHF. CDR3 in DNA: TGTGCCAGCAGTTACCGAAATCAGCCCCAGCATTTT.

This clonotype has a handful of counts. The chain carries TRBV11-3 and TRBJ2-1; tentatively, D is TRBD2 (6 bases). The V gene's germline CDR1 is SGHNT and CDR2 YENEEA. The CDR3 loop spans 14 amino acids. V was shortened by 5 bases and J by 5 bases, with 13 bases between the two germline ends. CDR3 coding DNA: TGTGCCAGCAGCCCCCCCGGACTAAACAATGAGCAGTTCTTC. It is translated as CASSPPGLNNEQFF.

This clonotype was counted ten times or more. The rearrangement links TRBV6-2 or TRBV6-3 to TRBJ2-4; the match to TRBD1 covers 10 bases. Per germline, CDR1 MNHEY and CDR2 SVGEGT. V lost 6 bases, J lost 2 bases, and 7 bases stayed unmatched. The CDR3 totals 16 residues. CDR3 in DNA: TGTGCCAGCAGCAGACAGGGGGCTCGGACCAAAAACATTCAGTACTTC. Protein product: CASSRQGARTKNIQYF.